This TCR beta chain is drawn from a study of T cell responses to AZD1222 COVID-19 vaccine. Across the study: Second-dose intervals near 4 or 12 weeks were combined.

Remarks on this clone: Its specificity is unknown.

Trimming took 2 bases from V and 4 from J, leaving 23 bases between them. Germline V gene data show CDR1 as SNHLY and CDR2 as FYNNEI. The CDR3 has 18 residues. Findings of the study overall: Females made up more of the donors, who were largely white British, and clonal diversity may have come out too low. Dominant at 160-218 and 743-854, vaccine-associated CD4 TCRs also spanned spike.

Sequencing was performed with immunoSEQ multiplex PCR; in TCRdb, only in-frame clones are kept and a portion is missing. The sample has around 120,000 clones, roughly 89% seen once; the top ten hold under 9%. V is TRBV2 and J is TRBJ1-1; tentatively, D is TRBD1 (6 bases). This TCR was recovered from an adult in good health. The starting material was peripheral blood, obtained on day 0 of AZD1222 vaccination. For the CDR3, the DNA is TGTGCCAGCAGTGAAAAGGACCCTATGGGGGAAGGGGGCACTGAAGCTTTCTTT. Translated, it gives CASSEKDPMGEGGTEAFF.